This T cell receptor (beta chain) appears in the sequencing data of a study of blood T cell repertoires in COVID-19. There are a few counts of this clone. TCRdb keeps only in-frame clones here, not all; method: immunoSEQ multiplex PCR. The sample shows approximately 330,000 clones, 87% of them seen only once. The specimen was peripheral blood. This sequence was found in a man aged 25 to 45 with COVID-19, enrolled during active disease.

CDR3 nucleotide sequence: TGTGCCAGCAGCTTAGAGGGACAGGGGTTCAATCAGCCCCAGCATTTT. Its protein is CASSLEGQGFNQPQHF. The chain has TRBV7-2 and TRBJ1-5; 10 positions agree with TRBD1. Germline lookup yields CDR1 SGHTA and CDR2 FQGNSA. V shed 1 base and J 3 bases; nucleotides not matched to a gene: 3. This CDR3 is built from 16 residues.